The clone carrying this T cell receptor beta chain was seen a handful of times. Its antigen is not identified. V was trimmed by 5 bases and J by 1 base, leaving 15 bases between them. The CDR3 sequence is 16 residues long. Per germline, CDR1 SGHRS and CDR2 YFSETQ. One entry per CDR3 protein results from TCRdb running MiXCR on the RT-PCR reads. This table holds 700,000 to 900,000 distinct CDR3 sequences, 21% found once. The sample originates from a study of response to subunit inactivated influenza vaccine. Findings and limits, study-wide: New T cells are recruited in small numbers by each seasonal influenza vaccination, according to the authors' suggestion.

The V call is TRBV5-1, the J call TRBJ1-4, with D perhaps matching TRBD1 (6 bases). This clonotype originated in a man in his forties or fifties who received an inactivated influenza vaccine. The source material was PBMCs from blood, sampled roughly 5 days after vaccination. The DNA of the CDR3 is TGCGCCAGCAGTCAGGACAGAAGTGTAACTAATGAAAAACTGTTTTTT. This codes for CASSQDRSVTNEKLFF.